A selection of T cell receptor beta chains follows, all from one sample in a study of T-cell reconstitution after alpha-beta-depleted transplantation in children. Each CDR3 protein is one row after TCRdb ran MiXCR on the PCR reads. The table lists roughly 570,000 distinct CDR3 sequences, roughly a quarter of them singletons. The specimen was PBMCs, collected before TCRalphabeta/CD19-depleted stem cell transplant. These receptor sequences come from a boy under two years old with Wiskott-Aldrich syndrome, due to receive a stem cell transplant. Both conserved end residues are trimmed from each CDR3. A D gene is named only where the DNA matches it firmly.

d_call: NA
v_call: TRBV15
cdr3_aa: ATSRDEVGGNQPQH

d_call: NA
v_call: TRBV20-1
cdr3_aa: SASRTSEQF

d_call: NA
v_call: TRBV7-2
cdr3_aa: ASSSQNGGYSNQPQH

d_call: NA
v_call: TRBV5-1
cdr3_aa: ASSFQSSGAKGANVLT

d_call: NA
v_call: TRBV29-1
cdr3_aa: SVEGDSPYEQY

d_call: TRBD2
v_call: TRBV7-9
cdr3_aa: ASSLTGLADYNEQF

d_call: NA
v_call: TRBV12-3/TRBV12-4
cdr3_aa: ASGGGRQPQH

d_call: NA
v_call: TRBV3-1
cdr3_aa: ASSRKAGPGELF

d_call: TRBD1
v_call: TRBV6-1
cdr3_aa: ASRPDRGGWRDTQY

d_call: NA
v_call: TRBV2
cdr3_aa: ASSESDPREQF

d_call: NA
v_call: TRBV5-6
cdr3_aa: ASSSVSGTLDGIEQF

d_call: TRBD2
v_call: TRBV10-3
cdr3_aa: AISQYLADGTDTQY

d_call: NA
v_call: TRBV5-1
cdr3_aa: ASSLTGDPYEQY

d_call: TRBD1
v_call: TRBV24-1
cdr3_aa: ATSDSGQGVNHEQF

d_call: TRBD1
v_call: TRBV11-3
cdr3_aa: ASSQPGQGATGELF

d_call: TRBD1
v_call: TRBV27
cdr3_aa: ASSYYNQGGTNYGYT

d_call: TRBD2
v_call: TRBV27
cdr3_aa: ASSSLGGLGLIPDTQY

d_call: NA
v_call: TRBV28
cdr3_aa: ASSGLGGWNTGELF

d_call: TRBD2
v_call: TRBV5-1
cdr3_aa: ASSLDGGRWGNEQF

d_call: TRBD1
v_call: TRBV5-1
cdr3_aa: ASSLVGQGPNEQF

d_call: TRBD2
v_call: TRBV3-1
cdr3_aa: TSSPRTSGSRLAKNIQY

d_call: TRBD2
v_call: TRBV5-6
cdr3_aa: ASSGRSGSYTGELF

d_call: NA
v_call: TRBV28
cdr3_aa: ASFSGTDSYEQY

d_call: NA
v_call: TRBV11-2
cdr3_aa: ASSLGWGETDTQY

d_call: TRBD2
v_call: TRBV29-1
cdr3_aa: SVDEGAGGHNEQF

d_call: NA
v_call: TRBV28
cdr3_aa: ASTSGAGELF

d_call: TRBD2
v_call: TRBV5-1
cdr3_aa: ASSYWTSGASTDTQY

d_call: TRBD2
v_call: TRBV5-1
cdr3_aa: ASSNEGLAGNEQF

d_call: NA
v_call: TRBV4-1
cdr3_aa: ASSQDGVFIRGGYT

d_call: TRBD1
v_call: TRBV5-1
cdr3_aa: ASSSWSLGQGRYEQY

d_call: NA
v_call: TRBV6-5
cdr3_aa: ASSYRQSREKLF

d_call: NA
v_call: TRBV6-2/TRBV6-3
cdr3_aa: ASRAGLYEQY

d_call: TRBD2
v_call: TRBV18
cdr3_aa: ASSLSSRLAVSYEQY

d_call: NA
v_call: TRBV28
cdr3_aa: ASSFGTPLIAGAQY

d_call: NA
v_call: TRBV27
cdr3_aa: ASSLARASGAVQY

d_call: TRBD2
v_call: TRBV6-1
cdr3_aa: ASSFITGTSSHNEQF

d_call: TRBD1
v_call: TRBV5-1
cdr3_aa: ASSMESTGVYGYT

d_call: TRBD1
v_call: TRBV12-3/TRBV12-4
cdr3_aa: ASRPTGVANEKLF

d_call: NA
v_call: TRBV10-3
cdr3_aa: AISDAGRNEQF

d_call: TRBD1
v_call: TRBV14
cdr3_aa: ASRVSPGQESYEQY

d_call: NA
v_call: TRBV15
cdr3_aa: ATSRRRREETQY